The clone carrying this TCR beta chain was counted a single time. Its target is unknown. For TCRbeta, the library was prepared with unique molecular identifiers. TCRdb reanalysed the PCR reads using MiXCR and keeps one entry per CDR3 protein. The repertoire includes approximately 82,000 distinct CDR3 sequences, about a sixth of them detected once, and roughly a fifth sits in the top ten. This entry belongs to a study of T-cell reconstitution after alpha-beta-depleted transplantation in children. Study results and limitations: After transplant, at about two months, alpha-beta T cells were reportedly derived from several hundred expanded graft clones.

Sequencing was performed on PBMCs, mostly from graft donor cells, taken 180 days after TCRalphabeta/CD19-depleted stem cell transplant. This TCR was sampled from a male patient between 2 and 10 years old who had a stem cell transplant for acute lymphoblastic leukemia, so the T cells may come from the graft donor.

This chain's CDR3 is CASSIQADTQHF. The CDR3 nucleotides read TGCGCCAGCAGCATACAGGCAGATACGCAGCATTTT. This rearrangement joins TRBV5-1 to TRBJ2-3; maybe TRBD1 (5 bases). The better agreement between TRBJ1-5 and the DNA end casts doubt on the J call. This CDR3 is 12 amino acids long. CDR1 and CDR2 from the germline V gene are SGHRS and YFSETQ.